This T cell receptor (beta chain) came from a study of CD8+ T cells in alopecia areata. This clone was detected a few times. In each case, RNA was isolated and then reverse transcribed into cDNA as the sequencing template. Sequencing was performed with immunoSEQ multiplex PCR; in TCRdb, only in-frame clones are kept and a portion is missing. The sample yields 170,000 or so clones, 59% seen once. V lost 5 bases, J lost 4 bases, and 12 bases lay in between. Germline assignment: CDR1 SNHLY and CDR2 FYNNEI. The CDR3 is made up of 14 amino acids. The sequence was obtained from a human donor with alopecia areata. The chain is built from TRBV2 and TRBJ2-1; D assignment may be TRBD1 or TRBD2 (6 bases each). The sequencing used CD4+ T cells sorted from blood, collected at week 0. The CDR3 DNA reads TGTGCCAGCAGTCCTCGGGGGCCTTACAATGAGCAGTTCTTC. It specifies CASSPRGPYNEQFF. Supplemented by reference TRBV2 and TRBJ2-1, the full variable domain reads EPEVTQTPSHQVTQMGQEVILRCVPISNHLYFYWYRQILGQKVEFLVSFYNNEISEKSEIFDDQFSVERPDGSNFTLKIRSTKLEDSAMYFCASSPRGPYNEQFFGPGTRLTVL.